Shown below are 21 T cell receptor beta chains from a single sample sequenced in a study of cytomegalovirus exposure and HLA in healthy donors. Both 60 Vbeta primers and 13 Jbeta primers went into the PCR. TCRdb's copy holds only in-frame clones and misses some; the assay was immunoSEQ multiplex PCR. The sample is made up of approximately 150,000 clones, and the top ten hold 1.5% to 2% of it. The sample was PBMCs. These receptor sequences come from a woman aged 45 to 65 in good health and CMV-seronegative.

The V and J genes are TRBV15 and TRBJ2-1, with D hard to call. Germline CDR1 is LNHNV and CDR2 is YYDKDF (reference sequence). Between the trimmed V and J ends, which lost 1 base and 5 bases, there was a span of 9 bases. The CDR3 runs 14 residues. This CDR3 reads CATSRVSNNNEQFF. CDR3 coding DNA: TGTGCCACCAGCAGAGTTTCCAACAACAATGAGCAGTTCTTC. Full variable domain (missing parts from reference TRBV15 and TRBJ2-1): DAMVIQNPRYQVTQFGKPVTLSCSQTLNHNVMYWYQQKSSQAPKLLFHYYDKDFNNEADTPDNFQSRRPNTSFCFLDIRSPGLGDTAMYLCATSRVSNNNEQFFGPGTRLTVL.

V gene TRBV15 combines with J gene TRBJ1-1, with D uncertain. The CDR3 consists of 16 residues. Germline CDR1 and CDR2: LNHNV and YYDKDF (reference sequence). With 0 bases removed from V and 3 bases from J, the gap between germline ends came to 14 bases. The CDR3, as DNA: TGTGCCACCAGCAGAGAGTTGAGGGCTTCGGACACTGAAGCTTTCTTT. It encodes CATSRELRASDTEAFF.

Here the CDR3 DNA reads TGTGCCAGCAGCGTGGGAGGGACACCGGTTAATGGCTACACCTTC. It translates to CASSVGGTPVNGYTF. The J gene is TRBJ1-2, the V gene TRBV9; weak D call: TRBD1 (6 bases). The CDR3 consists of 15 residues. Germline loops: CDR1 SGDLS, CDR2 YYNGEE. Trimming removed 2 bases from V and 6 bases from J, with 17 bases in between.

This chain links TRBV29-1 with TRBJ1-1, with D maybe TRBD1 (6 bases). Germline values: CDR1 SQVTM, CDR2 ANQGSEA. Trimming took 8 bases from V and 5 from J, leaving 21 bases between them. There are 14 residues in the CDR3. The CDR3 bases are TGCAGCTATTCTGAGGGAGGGGGTAATACTGAAGCTTTCTTT. It codes for CSYSEGGGNTEAFF.

V and J are TRBV11-2 and TRBJ2-7, with 9 bases fitting TRBD1. Germline values: CDR1 SGHAT, CDR2 FQNNGV. The V gene end was trimmed by 3 bases and the J gene end by 4 bases; junction bases not matched to a gene: 10. This CDR3 has 16 amino acids. The DNA for the CDR3 is TGTGCCAGCAGCTTCATACGGACAGGGGTTGAGTACGAGCAGTACTTC. It translates to CASSFIRTGVEYEQYF.

Of note for this clone: Other nucleotide sequences from this sample produce the same CDR3. This chain connects TRBV19 to TRBJ2-7, with a tentative D call TRBD1 (6 bases). The V and J ends lost 5 bases and 2 bases respectively, with 7 bases between them. The CDR3 totals 12 residues. Germline CDR1 is LNHDA and CDR2 is SQIVND (reference sequence). The CDR3 is CASSDRPYEQYF. As DNA, the CDR3 is TGTGCCAGTAGTGACAGGCCCTACGAGCAGTACTTC.

CDR3 DNA sequence: TGTGCCAGCAGCCCACGACTAGCGACCTTATACAATGAGCAGTTCTTC. Protein sequence: CASSPRLATLYNEQFF. V and J are TRBV9 and TRBJ2-1, with 8 bases matching TRBD2. The germline gives CDR1 SGDLS, CDR2 YYNGEE. After removal of 4 bases from V and 4 bases from J, the junction contained 10 bases not matched to a gene. The length of the CDR3 is 16 residues.

Points on this clone: Relative to the germline gene, one junction end is altered; a read error may explain this. The V and J genes are TRBV5-1 and TRBJ2-2, with D perhaps matching TRBD1 (6 bases). The CDR3 is 16 amino acids. The germline gives CDR1 SGHRS, CDR2 YFSETQ. This CDR3 is CASSLGASREAGELFF. The CDR3 DNA sequence: TGCGCCAGCAGTTTGGGGGCTAGCCGAGAGGCCGGGGAGCTGTTTTTT.

Points on this clone: Its ends do not fully match the called genes, so a read error is possible. The V and J genes are TRBV29-1 and TRBJ2-1; D not certain. CDR1 and CDR2 (germline): SQVTM, ANQGSEA. CDR3 length: 13 residues. The DNA of the CDR3 is TGCAGCGTTGAGAGGAGCTCCGACAATGAGCAGTTCTTC. Amino acid sequence: CSVERSSDNEQFF.

The V gene is TRBV29-1, the J gene TRBJ1-2, with D possibly TRBD1 on 5 matching bases. The CDR3 runs to 13 residues. Trimming left V 4 bases short and J 6 bases short, with 15 bases between. The V gene's germline CDR1 is SQVTM and CDR2 ANQGSEA. The CDR3 is CSVVRGPINGYTF. Here the CDR3 DNA reads TGCAGCGTTGTAAGGGGTCCGATCAATGGCTACACCTTC. Drawing the rest from reference TRBV29-1 and TRBJ1-2, the complete variable domain is SAVISQKPSRDICQRGTSLTIQCQVDSQVTMMFWYRQQPGQSLTLIATANQGSEATYESGFVIDKFPISRPNLTFSTLTVSNMSPEDSSIYLCSVVRGPINGYTFGSGTRLTVV.

The J gene is TRBJ2-2, the V gene TRBV11-3, with 12 bases aligning to TRBD2. The CDR3 is 17 amino acids. V shed 4 bases, J shed 5 bases, and the junction held 8 bases outside the gene matches. Germline CDR1 is SGHNT and CDR2 is YENEEA. The CDR3 DNA reads as TGTGCCAGCAGCTCAAAAGGACTAGCGGGATATACCGGGGAGCTGTTTTTT. It translates to CASSSKGLAGYTGELFF.

The CDR3 here is CASSRPGTSEIISGDEQYF. The CDR3 nucleotides are TGTGCCAGCAGTAGACCCGGGACTAGCGAGATAATTTCCGGGGACGAGCAGTACTTC. This chain uses TRBV28 with TRBJ2-7; 10 nucleotides match TRBD2. Germline assignment: CDR1 MDHEN and CDR2 SYDVKM. Trimming took 5 bases from V and 5 from J; bases not matched to a gene: 21. The CDR3 covers 19 residues.

The chain recombines TRBV5-1 with TRBJ2-2; unclear D gene. Per germline, CDR1 SGHRS and CDR2 YFSETQ. This CDR3 spans 14 amino acids. V lost 3 bases, J lost 2 bases, and 8 bases lay in between. CDR3 nucleotides: TGCGCCAGCAGCTCTGACATAAACACCGGGGAGCTGTTTTTT. As protein: CASSSDINTGELFF.

V gene TRBV6-1 combines with J gene TRBJ1-2, with 8 nucleotides matching TRBD1. V lost 6 bases, J lost 8 bases, and 8 bases stayed unmatched. The germline CDR1 and CDR2 sequences are MNHNS and SASEGT. This CDR3 spans 13 amino acids. The CDR3 sequence: CASSLGQVGGYTF. The CDR3 nucleotides read TGTGCCAGCAGCCTGGGACAGGTAGGAGGCTACACCTTC.

The V gene is TRBV5-1, the J gene TRBJ2-7, with a weak D call TRBD2 (5 bases). V was trimmed by 1 base and J by 1 base, leaving 21 bases between them. The CDR3 runs to 18 residues. The germline CDR1 and CDR2 sequences are SGHRS and YFSETQ. The CDR3 reads CASSLYPLAGVGSYEQYF. Here the CDR3 DNA reads TGCGCCAGCAGCTTGTACCCCCTCGCCGGGGTGGGGTCCTACGAGCAGTACTTC. The whole variable domain, remainder taken from reference TRBV5-1 and TRBJ2-7, is KAGVTQTPRYLIKTRGQQVTLSCSPISGHRSVSWYQQTPGQGLQFLFEYFSETQRNKGNFPGRFSGRQFSNSRSEMNVSTLELGDSALYLCASSLYPLAGVGSYEQYFGPGTRLTVT.

The chain links TRBV1 to TRBJ1-5. TRBV1 is assigned pseudogene status. The CDR3 loop spans 10 amino acids. In nucleotides, the CDR3 is TGCACCAGCAGCCCGGGAGTCCAGCATTTT. Its protein is CTSSPGVQHF.

The chain carries TRBV11-3 and TRBJ1-1; the D gene is possibly TRBD1 (6 bases). Germline V lookup: CDR1 SGHNT, CDR2 YENEEA. The CDR3 is 16 residues long. Trimming took off 0 bases at V and 4 bases at J, with 15 bases between the two ends. In DNA form, the CDR3 reads TGTGCCAGCAGCTTAGAGGCGGGGGCCCGCGGCACTGAAGCTTTCTTT. Its translation: CASSLEAGARGTEAFF. Full variable domain (rest looked up from reference TRBV11-3 and TRBJ1-1): EAGVVQSPRYKIIEKKQPVAFWCNPISGHNTLYWYLQNLGQGPELLIRYENEEAVDDSQLPKDRFSAERLKGVDSTLKIQPAELGDSAVYLCASSLEAGARGTEAFFGQGTRLTVV.

The chain couples TRBV9 to TRBJ1-5; TRBD1 agrees at 9 bases. This CDR3 has 15 residues. Germline-derived CDR1 and CDR2 are SGDLS and YYNGEE. J lost 8 bases, V lost 0 bases, and 6 bases had no gene match. CDR3 sequence reads: CASSVAGTGNEPQHF. Written as DNA, the CDR3 is TGTGCCAGCAGCGTAGCTGGGACAGGGAATGAGCCCCAGCATTTT.

V is TRBV7-9 and J is TRBJ2-1; D gene uncertain. The CDR3 extends over 12 amino acids. V shed 1 base and J shed 6 bases, with 4 bases lying between them. In germline, CDR1 is SEHNR, CDR2 FQNEAQ (reference sequence). CDR3 sequence reads: CASSLGLNEQFF. The DNA of the CDR3 is TGTGCCAGCAGCTTAGGACTCAATGAGCAGTTCTTC.

The V gene is TRBV16, the J gene TRBJ2-1; 8 bases match TRBD1. The germline V gene has CDR1 KGHSY and CDR2 FQNENV. With 4 bases clipped from V and 7 bases from J, the junction kept 3 bases outside the gene matches. The length of the CDR3 is 13 residues. In DNA form, the CDR3 reads TGTGCCAGCAGCCTCGACAGGGGAAATGAGCAGTTCTTC. Amino acid sequence: CASSLDRGNEQFF.

CDR3 in DNA: TGCGCCAGCCTACCTCAGGCCAACTCCTACAATGAGCAGTTCTTC. Translating it yields CASLPQANSYNEQFF. V and J are TRBV5-1 and TRBJ2-1; D not certain. Trimming left V 7 bases short and J 0 bases short, with 14 bases between. Germline-derived CDR1 and CDR2 are SGHRS and YFSETQ. CDR3 length: 15 residues.